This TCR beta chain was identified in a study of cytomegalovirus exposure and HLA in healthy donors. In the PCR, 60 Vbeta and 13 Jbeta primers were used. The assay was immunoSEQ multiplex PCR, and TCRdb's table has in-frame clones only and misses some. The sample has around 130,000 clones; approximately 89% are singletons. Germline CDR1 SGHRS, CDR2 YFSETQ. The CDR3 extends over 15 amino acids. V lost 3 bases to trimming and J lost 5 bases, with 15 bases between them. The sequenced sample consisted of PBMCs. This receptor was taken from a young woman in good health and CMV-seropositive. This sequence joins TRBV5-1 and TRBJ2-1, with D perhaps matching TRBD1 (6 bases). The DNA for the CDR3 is TGCGCCAGCAGCTACCACCCTGGACAGAACAATGAGCAGTTCTTC. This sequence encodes CASSYHPGQNNEQFF.